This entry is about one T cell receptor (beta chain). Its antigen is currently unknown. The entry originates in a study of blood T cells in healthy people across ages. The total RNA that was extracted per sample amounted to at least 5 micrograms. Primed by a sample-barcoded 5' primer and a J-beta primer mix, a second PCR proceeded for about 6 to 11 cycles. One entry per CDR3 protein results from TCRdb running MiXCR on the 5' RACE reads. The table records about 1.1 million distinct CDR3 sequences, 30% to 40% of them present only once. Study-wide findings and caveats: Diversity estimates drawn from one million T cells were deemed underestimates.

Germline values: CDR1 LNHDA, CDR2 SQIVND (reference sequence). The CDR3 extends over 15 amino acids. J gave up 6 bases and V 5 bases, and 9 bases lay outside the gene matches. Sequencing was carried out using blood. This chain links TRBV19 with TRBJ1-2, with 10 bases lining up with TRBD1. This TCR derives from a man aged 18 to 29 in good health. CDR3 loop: CASSPGQGSFDGYTF. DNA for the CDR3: TGTGCCAGTAGTCCGGGACAGGGGAGTTTTGATGGCTACACCTTC.